These 17 T cell receptor beta chains came from one sample sequenced in a study of cytomegalovirus exposure and HLA in healthy donors. PCR was performed using 60 Vbeta and 13 Jbeta primers. Libraries were prepared by immunoSEQ multiplex PCR; TCRdb keeps only in-frame clonotypes and omits some of them. The sample records about 200,000 clones, around 88% being singletons. Sequenced: PBMCs. The receptors stem from a woman aged 25 to 39 in good health and CMV-seronegative.

The count of this clone is one. The gene calls are TRBV6-1 and TRBJ2-3; 8 bases agree with TRBD2. CDR1 and CDR2 (germline): MNHNS, SASEGT. The CDR3 is 16 residues long. With 3 bases clipped from V and 5 bases from J, the junction kept 10 bases outside the gene matches. The CDR3 region has the DNA TGTGCCAGCAGTGAGAGTCTTGCGGGGGGTTTAGATACGCAGTATTTT. Its translation is CASSESLAGGLDTQYF.

V is TRBV30 and J is TRBJ2-5; 7 bases match TRBD1. From germline, CDR1 is GTSNPN and CDR2 SVGIG (reference sequence). The junction had 14 bases not matched to a gene; V was cut back by 0 bases and J by 4 bases. The CDR3 runs 17 residues. The chain's CDR3 is CAWSVYSLGQARETQYF. DNA for the CDR3: TGTGCCTGGAGTGTCTACAGTCTTGGACAGGCTCGAGAGACCCAGTACTTC.

The chain employs TRBV28 and TRBJ1-6, with no clear D. The CDR3 extends over 12 amino acids. Germline values: CDR1 MDHEN, CDR2 SYDVKM. Trimming stripped 6 bases from V and 4 bases from J, with 4 bases between. CDR3 sequence (DNA): TGTGCCAGCAGCCCTTATAATTCACCCCTCCACTTT. It specifies CASSPYNSPLHF. The whole variable domain, filled in from reference TRBV28 and TRBJ1-6, reads DVKVTQSSRYLVKRTGEKVFLECVQDMDHENMFWYRQDPGLGLRLIYFSYDVKMKEKGDIPEGYSVSREKKERFSLILESASTNQTSMYLCASSPYNSPLHFGNGTRLTVT.

The chain is built from TRBV11-3 and TRBJ2-1, with TRBD2 identical over 9 bases. The germline V gene encodes CDR1 SGHNT and CDR2 YENEEA. V dropped 2 bases and J dropped 0; count of bases not matched to a gene: 8. CDR3 size: 18 residues. The CDR3 loop reads CASSLSSGAISSYNEQFF. CDR3 in DNA: TGTGCCAGCAGCTTATCTAGCGGGGCCATTAGCTCCTACAATGAGCAGTTCTTC.

This clone showed up just a few times. The V gene is TRBV19, the J gene TRBJ1-2; the match to TRBD1 covers 9 bases. Losses at the gene ends were 5 bases for V and 5 bases for J; bases not matched to a gene: 3. Germline values: CDR1 LNHDA, CDR2 SQIVND (reference sequence). The length of the CDR3 is 13 residues. CDR3: CASSPTGGYGYTF. The CDR3 nucleotides are TGTGCCAGTAGTCCGACAGGGGGGTATGGCTACACCTTC.

The chain joins TRBV5-1 to TRBJ2-3; 8 bases line up with TRBD2. Germline lookup yields CDR1 SGHRS and CDR2 YFSETQ. The CDR3 is 17 residues long. The junction had 10 bases not matched to a gene; V was cut back by 0 bases and J by 4 bases. The CDR3 is CASSLEPGTRVADTQYF. In DNA form, the CDR3 reads TGCGCCAGCAGCTTGGAACCCGGGACTAGGGTAGCAGATACGCAGTATTTT.

The gene calls are TRBV28 and TRBJ2-7; maybe TRBD2 (6 bases). This CDR3 is built from 14 residues. Germline V gene sequence: CDR1 MDHEN, CDR2 SYDVKM. Trimming pared 4 bases from V and 7 bases from J, leaving 17 bases between. The CDR3 DNA is TGTGCCAGCAGTTCCGGCGGGACGCCCCTAGAGCAGTACTTC. Its protein product is CASSSGGTPLEQYF.

This sequence joins TRBV6-6 and TRBJ2-5; TRBD2 aligns across 8 bases. In germline, CDR1 is MNHNY, CDR2 SVGAGI (reference sequence). The V gene end was trimmed by 1 base and the J gene end by 2 bases; junction bases not matched to a gene: 6. The CDR3 consists of 16 residues. The CDR3 nucleotides are TGTGCCAGCAGTTACTTAGCGGGGAGGAGGCAAGAGACCCAGTACTTC. Translating it yields CASSYLAGRRQETQYF.

This chain uses TRBV29-1 with TRBJ2-7; D not certain. Looked up from germline, CDR1 is SQVTM and CDR2 is ANQGSEA. The V end was cut by 5 bases, the J end by 2 bases, with 10 bases between. This CDR3 comprises 12 residues. The CDR3 sequence: CSVFASTYEQYF. DNA of the CDR3: TGCAGCGTTTTTGCGAGTACCTACGAGCAGTACTTC.

The chain has TRBV28 and TRBJ1-2, with D possibly TRBD1 on 6 matching bases. V was cut by 6 bases and J by 0 bases, with 11 bases left in between. The CDR3 has 14 residues. Germline V lookup: CDR1 MDHEN, CDR2 SYDVKM. The chain's CDR3 is CASSPTGTNYGYTF. The CDR3 nucleotides are TGTGCCAGCAGCCCAACAGGGACTAACTATGGCTACACCTTC.

The V and J genes are TRBV19 and TRBJ1-2, with D possibly TRBD1 on 5 matching bases. The length of the CDR3 is 11 residues. V was cut by 8 bases and J by 8 bases, with 12 bases left in between. Per the germline V gene, CDR1 is LNHDA and CDR2 is SQIVND (reference sequence). CDR3 DNA: TGTGCCAGTGGCCCAGGGAACGGCTACACCTTC. It encodes CASGPGNGYTF.

This clone was seen only once. The chain employs TRBV11-3 and TRBJ2-2; 9 positions match TRBD1. Per the germline V gene, CDR1 is SGHNT and CDR2 is YENEEA. Trimming at V came to 5 bases and at J to 6 bases, leaving 7 bases not matched to a gene. There are 15 residues in the CDR3. The CDR3 DNA sequence: TGTGCCAGCAGCGGTCCGGGACAGGGTTCCGGGGAGCTGTTTTTT. It yields the protein CASSGPGQGSGELFF.

The count of this clone is one. This rearrangement joins TRBV12-5 to TRBJ1-1; D is perhaps TRBD1 (6 bases). The germline V gene has CDR1 LGHNT and CDR2 FRNRAP. The CDR3 runs 12 residues. With 5 bases removed from V and 3 bases from J, the gap between germline ends came to 7 bases. The CDR3 sequence is CASGTGYTEAFF. Written as DNA, the CDR3 is TGTGCTAGTGGTACAGGGTACACTGAAGCTTTCTTT.

CDR3 protein: CSGTGTLYNEQFF. The DNA of the CDR3 is TGCAGCGGCACCGGGACTCTCTACAATGAGCAGTTCTTC. This chain connects TRBV29-1 to TRBJ2-1; D is possibly TRBD2 (6 bases). The CDR3 sequence is 13 residues long. V lost 7 bases, J lost 3 bases, and 13 bases lay in between. Germline V gene lookup returns CDR1 SQVTM and CDR2 ANQGSEA.

The V and J genes are TRBV6-5 and TRBJ2-3; no clear D. There are 15 residues in the CDR3. Deletions cut 6 bases from V and 1 base from J, with 14 bases between. Germline V gene sequence: CDR1 MNHEY, CDR2 SVGAGI. CDR3 nucleotides: TGTGCCAGCAGCCCAAACTTTGCGGGCACAGATACGCAGTATTTT. As protein: CASSPNFAGTDTQYF.

The rearrangement joins TRBV2 to TRBJ2-5; perhaps TRBD1 as D (6 bases). CDR3 size: 13 residues. The V end lost 5 bases, the J end lost 3 bases, and 10 bases lay between the germline ends. The germline V gene has CDR1 SNHLY and CDR2 FYNNEI. The CDR3 DNA follows: TGTGCCAGCAGTACAGGGACCGAAGAGACCCAGTACTTC. Amino acids: CASSTGTEETQYF.

This clone has a handful of counts. The chain carries TRBV7-2 and TRBJ2-1, with TRBD2 matching 9 bases. This CDR3 comprises 15 residues. V gave up 5 bases and J gave up 8 bases; unmatched junction bases: 10. The V gene's germline CDR1 is SGHTA and CDR2 FQGNSA. CDR3 sequence reads: CASSMTSGLWDEQFF. The CDR3 nucleotides read TGTGCCAGCAGCATGACTAGCGGCCTCTGGGATGAGCAGTTCTTC.